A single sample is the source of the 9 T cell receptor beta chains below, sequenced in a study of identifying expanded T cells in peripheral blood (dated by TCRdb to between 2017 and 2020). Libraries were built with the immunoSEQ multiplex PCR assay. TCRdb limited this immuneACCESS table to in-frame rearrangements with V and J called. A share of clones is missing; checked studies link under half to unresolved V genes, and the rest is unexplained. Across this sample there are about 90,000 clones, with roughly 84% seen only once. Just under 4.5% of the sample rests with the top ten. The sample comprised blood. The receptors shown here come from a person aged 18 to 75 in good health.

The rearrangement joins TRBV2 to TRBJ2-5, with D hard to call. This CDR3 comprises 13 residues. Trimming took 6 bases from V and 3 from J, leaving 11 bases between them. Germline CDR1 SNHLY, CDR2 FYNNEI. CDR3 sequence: CASRGYWEETQYF. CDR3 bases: TGTGCCAGCAGGGGATACTGGGAAGAGACCCAGTACTTC.

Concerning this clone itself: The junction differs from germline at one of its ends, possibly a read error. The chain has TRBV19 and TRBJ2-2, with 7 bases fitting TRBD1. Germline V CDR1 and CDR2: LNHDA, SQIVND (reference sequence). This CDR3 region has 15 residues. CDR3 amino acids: CATTPGQTYTGELFF. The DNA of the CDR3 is TGCGCTACGACACCGGGACAGACATACACCGGGGAGCTGTTTTTT.

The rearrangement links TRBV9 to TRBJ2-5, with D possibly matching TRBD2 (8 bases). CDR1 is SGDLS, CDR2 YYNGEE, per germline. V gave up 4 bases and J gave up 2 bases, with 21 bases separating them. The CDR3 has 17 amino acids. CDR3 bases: TGTGCCAGCAGCCAGGGGGAGCGGGGGCTTATTCAAGAGACCCAGTACTTC. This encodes CASSQGERGLIQETQYF.

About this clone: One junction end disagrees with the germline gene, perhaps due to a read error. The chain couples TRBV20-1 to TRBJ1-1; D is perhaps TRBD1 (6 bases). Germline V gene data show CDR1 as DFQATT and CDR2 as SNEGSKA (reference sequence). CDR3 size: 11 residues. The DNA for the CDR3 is TGCAGGGCTAAGGGGGGCAGGGAAGCTTTCTTT. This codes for CRAKGGREAFF.

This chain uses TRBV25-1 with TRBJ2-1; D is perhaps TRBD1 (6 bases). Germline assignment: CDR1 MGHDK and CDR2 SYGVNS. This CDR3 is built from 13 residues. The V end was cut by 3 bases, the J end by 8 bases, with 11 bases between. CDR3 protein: CASSEGAMDEQFF. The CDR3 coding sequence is TGTGCCAGCAGTGAGGGGGCCATGGATGAGCAGTTCTTC.

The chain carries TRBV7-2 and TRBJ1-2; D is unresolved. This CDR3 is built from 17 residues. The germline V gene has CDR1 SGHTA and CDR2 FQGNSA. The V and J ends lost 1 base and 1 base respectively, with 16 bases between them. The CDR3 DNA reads TGTGCCAGCAGCTTAGAGGGCGTGGCTAGGAGTAACTATGGCTACACCTTC. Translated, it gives CASSLEGVARSNYGYTF.

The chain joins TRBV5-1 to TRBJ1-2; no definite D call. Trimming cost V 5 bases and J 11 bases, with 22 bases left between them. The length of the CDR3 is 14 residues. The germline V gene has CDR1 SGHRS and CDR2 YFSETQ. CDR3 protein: CASRSPYRNSLYTF. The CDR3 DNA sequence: TGCGCCAGCAGATCCCCCTATCGGAACAGCCTGTACACCTTC. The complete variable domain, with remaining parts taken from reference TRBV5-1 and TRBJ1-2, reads KAGVTQTPRYLIKTRGQQVTLSCSPISGHRSVSWYQQTPGQGLQFLFEYFSETQRNKGNFPGRFSGRQFSNSRSEMNVSTLELGDSALYLCASRSPYRNSLYTFGSGTRLTVV.

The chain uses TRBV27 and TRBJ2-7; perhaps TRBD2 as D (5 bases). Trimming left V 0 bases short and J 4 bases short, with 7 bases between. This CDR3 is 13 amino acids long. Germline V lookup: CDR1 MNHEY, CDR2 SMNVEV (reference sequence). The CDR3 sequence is CASSLSRVYEQYF. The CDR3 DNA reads TGTGCCAGCAGTTTATCGAGGGTTTACGAGCAGTACTTC.

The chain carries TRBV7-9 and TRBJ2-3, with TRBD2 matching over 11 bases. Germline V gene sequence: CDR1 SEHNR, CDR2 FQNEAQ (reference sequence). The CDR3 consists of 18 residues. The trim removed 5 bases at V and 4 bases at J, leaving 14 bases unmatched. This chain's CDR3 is CASSPPTLLAGEADTQYF. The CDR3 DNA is TGTGCCAGCAGCCCTCCAACCCTACTAGCGGGGGAGGCAGATACGCAGTATTTT.